This is a list of T cell receptor beta chains from one sample in a study of blood T cell repertoires in COVID-19. The table came from immunoSEQ multiplex PCR; TCRdb's copy has only in-frame clones and leaves some out. The sample has under 350,000 clones, approximately 86% seen once. What was sequenced was PBMCs or T cells enriched from blood (not recorded which). The receptors come from a woman in her thirties or forties with acute COVID-19. The CDR3 runs from the conserved cysteine through the conserved F or W. The D gene is left open where the match is weak.

D,V,length,J,DNA,CDR3
TRBD1,TRBV10-3,13,TRBJ1-1,TGTGCCATCAACACAGGGGTGGACACTGAAGCTTTCTTT,CAINTGVDTEAFF
-,TRBV15,13,TRBJ2-1,TGTGCCACCAGCAGAGGGACAGACAATGAGCAGTTCTTC,CATSRGTDNEQFF
-,TRBV11-2,15,TRBJ2-1,TGTGCCAGCAGCCCCAGGGATAGGTCCTACAATGAGCAGTTCTTC,CASSPRDRSYNEQFF
-,TRBV15,14,TRBJ1-2,TGTGCCACCAGCACGAACAGTCCCAGCTATGGCTACACCTTC,CATSTNSPSYGYTF
-,TRBV5-4,13,TRBJ1-2,TGTGCCAGCAGCTTAAAAGGGGTCTATGGCTACACCTTC,CASSLKGVYGYTF
TRBD2,TRBV28,16,TRBJ2-3,TGTGCCAGCAGTGGAAGACTAGCGCTCGGGGGGGATACGCAGTATTTT,CASSGRLALGGDTQYF
TRBD2,TRBV27,15,TRBJ2-7,TGTGCCAGCAGTTTATGGCTAGCGGGGGCTAGGGAGCAGTACTTC,CASSLWLAGAREQYF
-,TRBV20-1,16,TRBJ2-5,TGCAGTGCTAGTTATTTGGACAGCAAGATAACGGGGACCCAGTACTTC,CSASYLDSKITGTQYF
-,TRBV6-5,13,TRBJ2-5,TGTGCCAGCAGAATAGATACAGGGTCAACCCAGTACTTC,CASRIDTGSTQYF
TRBD1,TRBV5-1,14,TRBJ1-1,TGCGCCAGCAGCTTGGATGGACAGGGCCCTGAAGCTTTCTTT,CASSLDGQGPEAFF
-,TRBV7-9,14,TRBJ1-1,TGTGCCAGCAGCTTAGAAGGGGGTGGCACTGAAGCTTTCTTT,CASSLEGGGTEAFF
-,TRBV28,16,TRBJ1-5,TGTGCCAGCAGTCCGTCCAGGGCCCGAAGTAATCAGCCCCAGCATTTT,CASSPSRARSNQPQHF
-,TRBV21-1,11,TRBJ2-7,TGTGCCAGCAGCAAAGGAGGGAATAAGTACTTC,CASSKGGNKYF
TRBD2,TRBV28,17,TRBJ2-5,TGTGCCAGCAGTTTATGCACGCTAGCGGGGGTACAAGAGACCCAGTACTTC,CASSLCTLAGVQETQYF